The rows below give T cell receptor beta chains drawn from one sample of a study of T-cell reconstitution after alpha-beta-depleted transplantation in children. TCRdb ran MiXCR on the PCR reads and lists one entry per CDR3 protein. This sample has 200,000 to 250,000 distinct CDR3 sequences, with approximately 10% found just once. The source was PBMCs, collected before TCRalphabeta/CD19-depleted stem cell transplant. These TCRs come from a child younger than two with acute myeloid leukemia, due to receive a stem cell transplant. Both conserved end residues are part of each CDR3. The D gene is left open where the match is weak. Size is stated for part of the rows, as once, few or many counts, or as a class when the clone is expanded.

D	V	size	J	DNA	CDR3
TRBD2	TRBV7-2	many	TRBJ2-1	TGTGCCAGCTTCCCCGGGACTAGCGGATACAATGAGCAGTTCTTC	CASFPGTSGYNEQFF
TRBD2	TRBV7-9	many	TRBJ2-5	TGTGCCAGCAGCCAACCGACTAGCGGGAGATGGGAGACCCAGTACTTC	CASSQPTSGRWETQYF
.	TRBV24-1	many	TRBJ1-5	TGTGCCACCAGTGAAGGGGTAACAGGTCAGCCCCAGCATTTT	CATSEGVTGQPQHF
.	TRBV6-5	few	TRBJ1-2	TGTGCCAGCAGTTATAAGGACCTGGGCGGCTACACCTTC	CASSYKDLGGYTF
TRBD2	TRBV5-1	many	TRBJ2-1	TGCGCCAGCAGCCAAACTAGCGCCTCTATCTATGAGCAGTTCTTC	CASSQTSASIYEQFF
.	TRBV30	.	TRBJ1-2	TGTGCCTGGAGTGTCGAGGAGGACACTAACTATGGCTACACCTTC	CAWSVEEDTNYGYTF
TRBD1	TRBV9	many	TRBJ1-2	TGTGCCAGCACCCTATTTCCGACAGGGAGCTATGGCTACACCTTC	CASTLFPTGSYGYTF
TRBD1	TRBV9	once	TRBJ1-2	TGTGCCAGCAGCGTGGGACAGGGGGGCTACGGCTACACCTTC	CASSVGQGGYGYTF
TRBD2	TRBV12-3/TRBV12-4	.	TRBJ2-1	TGTGCCAGCAGTCGACCCCCTAGCGGGAGGGCCGATGATGAGCAGTTCTTC	CASSRPPSGRADDEQFF
.	TRBV19	.	TRBJ2-2	TGTGCCGGTAGTACCCACGCCACCGGGGAGCTGTTTTTT	CAGSTHATGELFF
.	TRBV10-3	many	TRBJ1-5	TGTGCCATCAGACCGAGGGGAGATCAGCCCCAGCATTTT	CAIRPRGDQPQHF
.	TRBV30	few	TRBJ2-5	TGTGCCTGGAGTGGATTAAGCCAAGAGACCCAGTACTTC	CAWSGLSQETQYF
.	TRBV2	many	TRBJ1-4	TGTGCCAGCAAGCTGTCAACTAATGAAAAACTGTTTTTT	CASKLSTNEKLFF
TRBD2	TRBV3-1	few	TRBJ2-2	TGTGCCAGCAGTCCGACTAGCGGGGGGCCCGGCGGGGAGCTGTTTTTT	CASSPTSGGPGGELFF
.	TRBV5-1	many	TRBJ2-2	TGCGCCAGCAGCTTGGACACACCCAACACCGGGGAGCTGTTTTTT	CASSLDTPNTGELFF
.	TRBV19	many	TRBJ2-2	TGTGCCAGTCAGTGGCCAGGTTACACCGGGGAGCTGTTTTTT	CASQWPGYTGELFF
.	TRBV7-2	many	TRBJ1-5	TGTGCCAGCAGCTTATCCCATCAGCCCCAGCATTTT	CASSLSHQPQHF
.	TRBV27	many	TRBJ1-2	TGTGCCAGCAGTTCGGTTCACGGGGGGAACTATGGCTACACCTTC	CASSSVHGGNYGYTF
.	TRBV11-3	many	TRBJ2-1	TGTGCCAGCAGCTTCGAGTCCAGGAATGAGCAGTTCTTC	CASSFESRNEQFF
TRBD2	TRBV7-2	.	TRBJ2-1	TGTGCCAGCAACCCCAGCGGGGGGGCCTACAATGAGCAGTTCTTC	CASNPSGGAYNEQFF
TRBD1	TRBV5-1	many	TRBJ2-1	TGCGCCAGCAGCCAGGGGACAGGGGGGAATGAGCAGTTCTTC	CASSQGTGGNEQFF
.	TRBV28	many	TRBJ1-3	TGTGCCAGCAGTCCACAAAACTCTGGAAACACCATATATTTT	CASSPQNSGNTIYF
.	TRBV5-1	.	TRBJ2-7	TGCGCCAGCAGCTTGCGGAGGGCTGACGAGCAGTACTTC	CASSLRRADEQYF